This T cell receptor beta chain was identified during a study of response to subunit inactivated influenza vaccine. The study's findings and limits: Few additional T cells are recruited per seasonal influenza vaccination, authors suggested.

V was shortened by 0 bases and J by 4 bases, with 7 bases between the two germline ends. The length of the CDR3 is 14 residues. Germline V gene data show CDR1 as LGHNA and CDR2 as YSLEER. The sample holds many counts of this clonotype. Its antigen is unknown. TCRdb itself ran the RT-PCR reads through MiXCR, one entry per CDR3 protein. The data contain hundreds of thousands of distinct CDR3 sequences, 14% of them singletons. The chain couples TRBV4-3 to TRBJ1-5; possibly TRBD1 for D (5 bases). Sample: PBMCs from blood, taken 14 to 15 days before vaccination. The clonotype was recovered from a man aged 50 to 59 who received an inactivated influenza vaccine. CDR3 nucleotides: TGCGCCAGCAGCCAAGAGGGGGGGAATCAGCCCCAGCATTTT. Encoded protein: CASSQEGGNQPQHF.